The clone carrying this T cell receptor beta chain was detected a few times. Its matching antigen is unknown. This sample was taken from a study of CD8 T cells in ankylosing spondylitis. General study points: Roughly eight highly homologous variants formed a TCR beta motif that appeared characteristic of ankylosing spondylitis blood. A CD8+ phenotype characterized the disease-linked clones, which were relatively rare in peripheral blood.

Quantitative barcoded 5'-RACE was used to prepare TCR beta libraries. TCRdb used MiXCR to reprocess the 5' RACE reads, holding one entry per CDR3 protein. The sample has roughly 130,000 distinct CDR3 sequences, roughly 7.7% seen once. The CDR3 has 15 amino acids. Germline CDR1 reads MGHRA; CDR2 reads YSYEKL. V was cut by 4 bases and J by 2 bases, with 14 bases left in between. V is TRBV4-1 and J is TRBJ1-2; D remains unclear. Sample: synovial fluid, either unsorted or a sorted T cell fraction (not recorded which). This clonotype originated in a male donor with ankylosing spondylitis. Written as DNA, the CDR3 is TGCGCCAGCAGCCCTACCGGACGGTCAAACTATGGCTACACCTTC. This codes for CASSPTGRSNYGYTF.